The entry below gives a single T cell receptor (beta chain) sequence along with its context. Assay used: immunoSEQ multiplex PCR; TCRdb lists only in-frame clones, some missing. The data show fewer than 250,000 clones, 80% to 90% seen once. The CDR3 runs to 13 residues. Germline V gene data show CDR1 as MNHEY and CDR2 as SVGAGI. Trimming shortened V by 8 bases and J by 7 bases, and 15 bases separated the two germline ends. The data were taken from a study of cytomegalovirus exposure and HLA in healthy donors. The chain joins TRBV6-5 to TRBJ1-5; a weak D match, TRBD1 (5 bases). Input material: PBMCs. The sequence was obtained from a man aged 18 to 35 in good health and CMV-seronegative. The DNA for the CDR3 is TGTGCCAGCGGGGGAGGGGTGTACCAGCCCCAGCATTTT. It is translated as CASGGGVYQPQHF.